This T cell receptor (beta chain) originates from a study of shared clonotypes between healthy human individuals. Whole-study findings and limits: Generally, naive subsets (rather than memory subsets) showed larger estimated richness.

Trimming at V came to 7 bases and at J to 4 bases, leaving 5 bases not matched to a gene. Germline V gene data show CDR1 as MRHNA and CDR2 as SNTAGT. CDR3 length: 14 residues. Cells designated naive CD8 were CD45RO-negative and were positively selected for CCR7, with terminally differentiated effector memory CD45RA+ cells excluded. Data came from immunoSEQ multiplex PCR; TCRdb stores just in-frame clones and leaves some out. This sample has hundreds of thousands of clones, with 96% found just once. A note on this clone: Its antigen is still unknown.

The TCR was taken from a woman younger than 45 in good health. The specimen sequenced was naive CD8+ T cells sorted from blood. The chain has TRBV6-4 and TRBJ2-2; 8 positions agree with TRBD2. CDR3 sequence: CASKVLAGTGELFF. CDR3 nucleotide sequence: TGTGCCAGCAAAGTGCTAGCGGGCACCGGGGAGCTGTTTTTT.